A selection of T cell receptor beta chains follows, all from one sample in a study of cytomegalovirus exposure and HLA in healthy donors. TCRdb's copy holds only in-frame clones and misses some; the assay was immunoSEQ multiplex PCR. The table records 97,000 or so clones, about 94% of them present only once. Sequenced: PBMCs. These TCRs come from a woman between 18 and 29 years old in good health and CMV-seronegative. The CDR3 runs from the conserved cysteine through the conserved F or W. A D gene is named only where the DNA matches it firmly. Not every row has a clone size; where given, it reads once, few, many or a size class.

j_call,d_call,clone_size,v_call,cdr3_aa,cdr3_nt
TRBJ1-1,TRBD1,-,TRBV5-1,CASTLTGRDRGLAFF,TGCGCCAGCACCCTCACTGGTCGGGACAGGGGGCTTGCTTTCTTT
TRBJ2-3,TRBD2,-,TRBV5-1,CASKLAGVLGTDTQYF,TGCGCCAGTAAACTAGCGGGAGTTCTGGGCACAGATACGCAGTATTTT
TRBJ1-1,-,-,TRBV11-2,CASSSPGGAVTSEAFF,TGTGCCAGCAGCTCCCCCGGTGGAGCCGTTACCTCTGAAGCTTTCTTT
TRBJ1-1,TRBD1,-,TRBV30,CAWSKKQGRGTEAFF,TGTGCCTGGAGTAAGAAACAGGGGCGTGGAACTGAAGCTTTCTTT
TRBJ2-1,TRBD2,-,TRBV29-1,CSVDPSGRASYNEQFF,TGCAGCGTTGACCCCAGCGGGAGGGCCTCCTACAATGAGCAGTTCTTC
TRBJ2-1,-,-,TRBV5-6,CASSRGPRGEQFF,TGTGCCAGCAGCCGTGGGCCCCGGGGTGAGCAGTTCTTC
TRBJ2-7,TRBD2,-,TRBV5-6,CASSLPGGAYEQYF,TGTGCCAGCAGCTTGCCGGGGGGGGCCTACGAGCAGTACTTC
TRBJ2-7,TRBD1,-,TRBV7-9,CASSRDRAFSYEQYF,TGTGCCAGCAGCCGAGACAGGGCGTTCTCCTACGAGCAGTACTTC
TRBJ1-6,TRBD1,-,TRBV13,CASSSRQGGRSPLHF,TGTGCCAGCAGCTCAAGACAGGGCGGACGTTCACCCCTCCACTTT
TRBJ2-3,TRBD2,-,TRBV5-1,CASSLGRTSGGAPDTQYF,TGCGCCAGCAGCTTAGGACGGACTAGCGGGGGGGCCCCGGATACGCAGTATTTT
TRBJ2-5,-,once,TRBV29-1,CSVERHVRETQYF,TGCAGCGTTGAGCGACATGTTCGAGAGACCCAGTACTTC
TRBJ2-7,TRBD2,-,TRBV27,CQTSSGPYEQYF,TGTCAAACCTCTAGCGGACCCTACGAGCAGTACTTC
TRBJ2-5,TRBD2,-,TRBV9,CASSLGTSGGQETQYF,TGTGCCAGCAGCCTCGGGACTAGCGGGGGCCAAGAGACCCAGTACTTC
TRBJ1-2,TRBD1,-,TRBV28,CASSPRTGNPLFYGYTF,TGTGCCAGCAGTCCCCGGACAGGGAACCCCCTATTTTATGGCTACACCTTC
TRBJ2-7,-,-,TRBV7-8,CASSLIYASYEQYF,TGTGCCAGCAGCTTAATCTACGCTTCCTACGAGCAGTACTTC
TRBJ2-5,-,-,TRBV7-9,CASSLAKGGPQETQYF,TGTGCCAGCAGCTTAGCCAAAGGGGGACCTCAAGAGACCCAGTACTTC
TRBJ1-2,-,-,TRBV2,CASSEDSYYGYTF,TGTGCCAGCAGTGAGGACAGTTACTATGGCTACACCTTC
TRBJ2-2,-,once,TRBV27,CASSLFPPSGQANTGELFF,TGTGCCAGCAGTTTATTCCCGCCTTCGGGACAAGCGAACACCGGGGAGCTGTTTTTT
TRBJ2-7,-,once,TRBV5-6,CASSLGLYEQYF,TGTGCCAGCAGCTTGGGGCTCTACGAGCAGTACTTC
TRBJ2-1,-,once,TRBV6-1,CASEGTNEQFF,TGTGCCAGCGAGGGCACCAATGAGCAGTTCTTC
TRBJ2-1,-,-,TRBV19,CASSPGRTGQFF,TGTGCCAGTAGTCCCGGGCGAACAGGGCAGTTCTTC
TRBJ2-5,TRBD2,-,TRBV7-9,CASSPPGLAEETQYF,TGTGCCAGCAGCCCCCCGGGACTAGCGGAAGAGACCCAGTACTTC
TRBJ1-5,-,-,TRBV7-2,CASSLRGNQPQHF,TGTGCCAGCAGCTTACGAGGCAATCAGCCCCAGCATTTT
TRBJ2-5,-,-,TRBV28,CASSSGQGGMSSSSAYF,-
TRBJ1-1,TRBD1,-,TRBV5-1,CASSVTGSGNTEAFF,TGCGCCAGCAGCGTGACAGGGTCTGGGAACACTGAAGCTTTCTTT
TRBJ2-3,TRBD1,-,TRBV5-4,CASSLGGQNTDTQYF,TGTGCCAGCAGCTTGGGGGGACAGAACACAGATACGCAGTATTTT
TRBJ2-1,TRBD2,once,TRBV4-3,CASSQAVAGGPYNEQFF,TGCGCCAGCAGCCAAGCGGTGGCGGGGGGGCCCTACAATGAGCAGTTCTTC
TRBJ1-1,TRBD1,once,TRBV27,CASSFHTLTGENTEAFF,TGTGCCAGCAGTTTCCACACCTTAACAGGGGAGAACACTGAAGCTTTCTTT
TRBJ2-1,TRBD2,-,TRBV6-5,CASSQTSVNEQFF,TGTGCCAGCAGCCAAACTAGCGTCAATGAGCAGTTCTTC
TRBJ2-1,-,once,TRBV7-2,CASSATRDNEQFF,TGTGCCAGCAGCGCAACTAGAGACAATGAGCAGTTCTTC
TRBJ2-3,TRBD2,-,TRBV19,CASSDRLAGASDTQYF,TGTGCCAGTAGTGACAGACTAGCGGGGGCCTCAGATACGCAGTATTTT
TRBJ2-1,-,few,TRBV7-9,CASSLSPGAGDEQFF,TGTGCCAGCAGCTTATCTCCGGGGGCGGGGGATGAGCAGTTCTTC
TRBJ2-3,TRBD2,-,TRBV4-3,CASSFQRGRTDTQYF,TGCGCCAGCAGTTTCCAGCGGGGCCGCACAGATACGCAGTATTTT
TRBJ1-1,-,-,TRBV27,CASSSTPGEMVAFF,TGTGCCAGCAGTTCCACGCCGGGGGAGATGGTGGCTTTCTTT
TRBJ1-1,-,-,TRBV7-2,CASSSGQNTEAFF,TGTGCCAGCAGCTCGGGACAGAACACTGAAGCTTTCTTT
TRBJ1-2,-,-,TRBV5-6,CASSLAGRGDYGYTF,TGTGCCAGCAGCTTGGCCGGGCGGGGAGACTATGGCTACACCTTC
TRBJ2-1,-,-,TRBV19,CASRPGGEWNEQFF,TGTGCCAGTAGACCCGGTGGTGAATGGAATGAGCAGTTCTTC
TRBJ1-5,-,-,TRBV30,CAWSYPGRGQPQHF,TGTGCCTGGAGTTACCCCGGGAGGGGTCAGCCCCAGCATTTT
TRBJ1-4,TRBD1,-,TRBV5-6,CASSSRQGLDEKLFF,TGTGCCAGCAGCTCGCGACAGGGGTTGGACGAAAAACTGTTTTTT
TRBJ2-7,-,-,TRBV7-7,CASSLSPSYEQYF,TGTGCTAGCAGCTTATCTCCGAGCTACGAGCAGTACTTC
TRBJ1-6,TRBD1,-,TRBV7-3,CASSLNGQGNSPLHF,TGTGCCAGCAGCCTAAATGGACAGGGTAATTCACCCCTCCACTTT
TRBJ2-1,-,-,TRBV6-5,CAARGSYNEQFF,TGTGCCGCCAGGGGATCATACAATGAGCAGTTCTTC
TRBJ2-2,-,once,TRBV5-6,CASGPTGELFF,TGTGCCAGCGGGCCAACCGGGGAGCTGTTTTTT
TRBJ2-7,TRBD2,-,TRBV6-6,CASRKGLAGGYEQYF,TGTGCCAGCAGAAAGGGACTAGCGGGAGGCTACGAGCAGTACTTC
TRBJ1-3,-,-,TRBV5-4,CASSNPGHGRNTIYF,TGTGCCAGCAGCAATCCGGGACACGGGAGAAACACCATATATTTT
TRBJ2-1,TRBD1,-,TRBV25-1,CASSEPGTGDNEQFF,TGTGCCAGCAGTGAACCCGGGACAGGGGACAATGAGCAGTTCTTC
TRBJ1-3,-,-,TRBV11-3,CASSSDRSSGNTIYF,TGTGCCAGCAGCTCCGACAGAAGCTCTGGAAACACCATATATTTT
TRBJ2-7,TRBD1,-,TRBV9,CASSVGQASYEQYF,TGTGCCAGCAGCGTGGGACAGGCGTCCTACGAGCAGTACTTC
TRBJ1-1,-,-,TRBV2,CASSEVRQYTEAFF,TGTGCCAGCAGTGAAGTTAGACAATACACTGAAGCTTTCTTT
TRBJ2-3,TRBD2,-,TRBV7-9,CASDAGDPTDTQYF,TGTGCCAGCGATGCGGGGGATCCCACAGATACGCAGTATTTT
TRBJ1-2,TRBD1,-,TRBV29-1,CSVPMIQGGGYGYTF,TGCAGCGTTCCGATGATACAGGGGGGTGGCTATGGCTACACCTTC
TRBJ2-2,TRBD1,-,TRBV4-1,CASSQDDRANTGELFF,TGCGCCAGCAGCCAAGATGACAGGGCGAACACCGGGGAGCTGTTTTTT
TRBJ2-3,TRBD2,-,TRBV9,CASSVSPAGVEDTQYF,TGTGCCAGCAGCGTTTCCCCAGCGGGGGTGGAAGATACGCAGTATTTT
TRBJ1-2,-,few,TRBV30,CAWSVMGQGGYTF,TGTGCCTGGAGTGTAATGGGACAAGGGGGCTACACCTTC
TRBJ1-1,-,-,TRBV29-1,CSGREPVMNTEAFF,TGCAGCGGGCGGGAACCTGTTATGAACACTGAAGCTTTCTTT
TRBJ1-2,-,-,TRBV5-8,CASSQVSGVGYTF,TGTGCCAGCAGCCAAGTCTCCGGGGTGGGCTACACCTTC
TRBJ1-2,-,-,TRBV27,CASSFDGPAYGYTF,TGTGCCAGCAGTTTCGATGGGCCTGCATATGGCTACACCTTC
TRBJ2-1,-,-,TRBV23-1,CASRRLTRDPLSSYNEQFF,TGCGCCAGCCGCCGTTTAACCCGGGATCCCCTAAGCTCCTACAATGAGCAGTTCTTC
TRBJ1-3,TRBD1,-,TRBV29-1,CSVDGQGDSGNTIYF,TGCAGCGTAGACGGACAGGGGGACTCTGGAAACACCATATATTTT